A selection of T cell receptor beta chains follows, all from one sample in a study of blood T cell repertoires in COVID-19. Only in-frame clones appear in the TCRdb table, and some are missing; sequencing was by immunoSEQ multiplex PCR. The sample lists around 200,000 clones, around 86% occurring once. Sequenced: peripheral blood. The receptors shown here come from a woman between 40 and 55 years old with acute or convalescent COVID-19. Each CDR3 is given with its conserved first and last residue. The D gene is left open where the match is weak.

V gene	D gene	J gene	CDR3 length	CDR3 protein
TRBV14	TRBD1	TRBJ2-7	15	CASSSTGTGVHGQYF
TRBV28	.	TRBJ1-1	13	CASSLAGRARAFF
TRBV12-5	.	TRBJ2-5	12	CASGSMSGTQYF
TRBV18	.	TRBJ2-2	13	CASSSGVSGELFF
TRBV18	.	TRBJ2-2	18	CASSPRPADWGDTGELFF
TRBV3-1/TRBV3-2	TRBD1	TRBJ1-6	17	CASSQPTWGQGDSPLHF
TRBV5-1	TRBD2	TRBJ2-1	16	CASSLAETSGTNEQFF
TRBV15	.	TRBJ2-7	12	CATSRDERGFNF
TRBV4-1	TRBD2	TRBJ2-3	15	CASSQEFGGTDTQYF
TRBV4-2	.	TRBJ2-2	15	CASSPELANTGELFF
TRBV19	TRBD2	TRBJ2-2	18	CASRNLLGSGGDTGELFF
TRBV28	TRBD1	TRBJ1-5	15	CASSLGTGNNQPQHF
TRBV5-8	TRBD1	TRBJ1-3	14	CASSFYRGGNTIYF
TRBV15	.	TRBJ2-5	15	CATSRDGSAGETQYF
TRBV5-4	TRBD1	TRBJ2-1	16	CASSIRQGAPYNEQFF
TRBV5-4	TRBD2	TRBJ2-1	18	CASSLRTQREGSYNEQFF
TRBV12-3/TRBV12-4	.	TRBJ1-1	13	CASSLLRNTEAFF
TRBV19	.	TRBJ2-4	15	CASRAGRGAKNIQYF
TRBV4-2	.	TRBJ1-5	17	CASSQGRGGPSNQPQHF
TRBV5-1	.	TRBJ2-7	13	CASSSDSLGEQYF
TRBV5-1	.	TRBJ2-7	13	CASSPRTAYEQYF
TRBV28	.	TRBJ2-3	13	CATTGVWQDTQYF
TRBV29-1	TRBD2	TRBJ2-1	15	CSVTSLAGAYNEQFF
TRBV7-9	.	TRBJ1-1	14	CASSLMQGNTEAFF
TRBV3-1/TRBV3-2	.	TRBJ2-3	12	CASSQVADTQYF
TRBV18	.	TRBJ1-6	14	CASSPQDYNSPLHF
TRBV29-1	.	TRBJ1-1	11	CSVKQGLEAFF
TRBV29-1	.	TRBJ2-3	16	CSVEGPRAGSTDTQYF
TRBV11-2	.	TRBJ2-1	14	CASSLVPGGNEQFF
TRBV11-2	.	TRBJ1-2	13	CASSVGQSYGYTF
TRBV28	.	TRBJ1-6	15	CASSFRGSYNSPLHF
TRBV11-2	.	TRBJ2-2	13	CASSPQSGGELFF
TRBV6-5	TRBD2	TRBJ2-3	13	CASSRDYTDTQYF
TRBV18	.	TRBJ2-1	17	CASSPPNSVTRSNEQFF
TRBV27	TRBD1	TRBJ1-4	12	CARTGEEEKLFF
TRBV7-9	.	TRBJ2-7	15	CASSLGSPASHEQYF
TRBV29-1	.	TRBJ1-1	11	CSAGRGTEAFF
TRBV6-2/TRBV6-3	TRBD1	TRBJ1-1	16	CASSPSPDRGGTEAFF
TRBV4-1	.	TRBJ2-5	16	CASSQVTRRPQETQYF
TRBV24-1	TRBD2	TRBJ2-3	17	CATSDQGLAGGTDTQYF
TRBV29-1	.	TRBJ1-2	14	CSVESKTANYGYTF
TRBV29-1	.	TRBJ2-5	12	CSVLAGGETQYF
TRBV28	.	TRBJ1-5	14	CASKSFELNQPQHF
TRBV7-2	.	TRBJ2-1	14	CASSLDASIHEQFF
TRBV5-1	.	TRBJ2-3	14	CASRQVAGTDTQYF
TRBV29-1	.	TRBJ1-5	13	CSARKRGNQPQHF